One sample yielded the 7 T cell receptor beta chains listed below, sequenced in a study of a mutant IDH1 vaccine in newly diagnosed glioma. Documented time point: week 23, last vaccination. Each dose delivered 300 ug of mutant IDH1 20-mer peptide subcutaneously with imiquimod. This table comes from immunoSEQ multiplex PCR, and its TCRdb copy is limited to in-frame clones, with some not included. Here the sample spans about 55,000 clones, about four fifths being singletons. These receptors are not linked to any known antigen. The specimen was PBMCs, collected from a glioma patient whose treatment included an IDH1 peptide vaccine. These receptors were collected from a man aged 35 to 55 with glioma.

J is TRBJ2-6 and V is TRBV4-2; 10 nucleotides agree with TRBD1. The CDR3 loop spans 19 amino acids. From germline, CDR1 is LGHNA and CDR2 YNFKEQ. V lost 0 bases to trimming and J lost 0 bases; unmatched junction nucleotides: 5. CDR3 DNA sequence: TGTGCCAGCAGCCAAGACCGCGGGACAGGGGTCTCTGGGGCCAACGTCCTGACTTTC. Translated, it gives CASSQDRGTGVSGANVLTF.

The CDR3: CAWSLQLVKQPQHF. The DNA of the CDR3 is TGTGCCTGGAGTCTCCAGCTTGTAAAACAGCCCCAGCATTTT. The J gene is TRBJ1-5, the V gene TRBV30; no clear D. The CDR3 has 14 amino acids. Per the germline V gene, CDR1 is GTSNPN and CDR2 is SVGIG (reference sequence). V lost 2 bases and J 7 bases, leaving 15 bases between the germline ends.

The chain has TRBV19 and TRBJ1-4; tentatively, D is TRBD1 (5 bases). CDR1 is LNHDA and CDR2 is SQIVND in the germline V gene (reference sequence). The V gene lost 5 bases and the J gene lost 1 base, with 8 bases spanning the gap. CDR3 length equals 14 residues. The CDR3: CASSWGGTNEKLFF. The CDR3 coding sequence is TGTGCCAGTAGTTGGGGGGGAACTAATGAAAAACTGTTTTTT.

CDR3 nucleotides: TGTGCCAGCAGAGCACAGACCACGACCACTGAAGCTTTCTTT. Protein: CASRAQTTTTEAFF. The chain combines TRBV6-5 with TRBJ1-1; D is undetermined. The V and J ends lost 6 bases and 4 bases respectively, with 15 bases between them. Germline-derived CDR1 and CDR2 are MNHEY and SVGAGI. The CDR3 length is 14 residues.

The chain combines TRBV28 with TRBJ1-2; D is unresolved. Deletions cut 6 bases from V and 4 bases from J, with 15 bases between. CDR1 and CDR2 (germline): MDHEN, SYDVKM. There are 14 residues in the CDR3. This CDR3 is CASSRELTGYGYTF. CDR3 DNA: TGTGCCAGCAGCCGGGAGTTAACGGGCTATGGCTACACCTTC.

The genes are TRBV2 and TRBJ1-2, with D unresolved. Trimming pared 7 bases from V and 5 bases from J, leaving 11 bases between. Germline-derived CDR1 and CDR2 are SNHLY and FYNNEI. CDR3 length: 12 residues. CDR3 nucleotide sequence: TGTGCCAGCACTGGACTACTTTATGGCTACACCTTC. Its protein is CASTGLLYGYTF.

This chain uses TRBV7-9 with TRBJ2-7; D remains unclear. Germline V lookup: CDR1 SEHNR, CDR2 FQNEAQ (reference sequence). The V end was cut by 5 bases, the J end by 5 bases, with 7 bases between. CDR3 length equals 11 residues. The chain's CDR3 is CASSGSHEQYF. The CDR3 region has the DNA TGTGCCAGCAGCGGTTCCCACGAGCAGTACTTC.